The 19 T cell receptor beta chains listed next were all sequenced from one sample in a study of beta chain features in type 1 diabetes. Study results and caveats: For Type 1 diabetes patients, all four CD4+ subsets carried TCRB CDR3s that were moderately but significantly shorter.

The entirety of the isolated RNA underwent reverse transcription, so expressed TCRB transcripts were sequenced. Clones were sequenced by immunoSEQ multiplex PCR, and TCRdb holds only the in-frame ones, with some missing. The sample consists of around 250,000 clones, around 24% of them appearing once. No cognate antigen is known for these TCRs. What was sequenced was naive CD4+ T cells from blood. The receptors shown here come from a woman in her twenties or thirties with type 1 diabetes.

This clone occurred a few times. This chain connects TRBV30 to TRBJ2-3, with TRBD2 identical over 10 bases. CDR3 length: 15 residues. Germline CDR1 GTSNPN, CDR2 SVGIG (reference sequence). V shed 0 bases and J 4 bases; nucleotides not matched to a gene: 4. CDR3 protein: CAWSVAGGVPDTQYF. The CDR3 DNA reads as TGTGCCTGGAGTGTAGCGGGAGGGGTCCCAGATACGCAGTATTTT.

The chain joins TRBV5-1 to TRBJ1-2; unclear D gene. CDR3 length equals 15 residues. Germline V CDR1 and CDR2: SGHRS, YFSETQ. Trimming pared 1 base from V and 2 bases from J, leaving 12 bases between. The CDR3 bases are TGCGCCAGCAGCTTGATGCCAGCACTAAACTATGGCTACACCTTC. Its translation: CASSLMPALNYGYTF.

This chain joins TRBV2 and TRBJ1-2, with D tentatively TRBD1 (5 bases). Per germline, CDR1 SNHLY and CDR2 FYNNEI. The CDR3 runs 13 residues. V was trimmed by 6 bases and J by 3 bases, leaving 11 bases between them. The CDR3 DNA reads TGTGCCAGCAGCTCCACAGGCTACTATGGCTACACCTTC. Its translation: CASSSTGYYGYTF.

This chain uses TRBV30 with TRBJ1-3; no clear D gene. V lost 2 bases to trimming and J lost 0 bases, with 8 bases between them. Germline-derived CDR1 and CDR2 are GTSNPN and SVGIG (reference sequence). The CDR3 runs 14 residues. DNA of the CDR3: TGTGCCTGGAGTTATCAGATCTCTGGAAACACCATATATTTT. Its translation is CAWSYQISGNTIYF.

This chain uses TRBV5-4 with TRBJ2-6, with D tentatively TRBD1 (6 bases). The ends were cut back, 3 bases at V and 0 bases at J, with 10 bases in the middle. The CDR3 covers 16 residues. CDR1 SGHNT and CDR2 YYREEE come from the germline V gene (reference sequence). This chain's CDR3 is CASSWGQFSGANVLTF. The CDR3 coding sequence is TGTGCCAGCAGCTGGGGACAATTCTCTGGGGCCAACGTCCTGACTTTC.

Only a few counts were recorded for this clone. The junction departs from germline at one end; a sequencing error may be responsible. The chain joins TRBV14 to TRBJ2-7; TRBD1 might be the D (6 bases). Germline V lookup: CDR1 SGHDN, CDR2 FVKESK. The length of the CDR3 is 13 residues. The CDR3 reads CASSQVLGQRLTF. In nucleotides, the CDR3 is TGTGCCAGCAGCCAAGTATTAGGACAGCGCCTTACCTTC.

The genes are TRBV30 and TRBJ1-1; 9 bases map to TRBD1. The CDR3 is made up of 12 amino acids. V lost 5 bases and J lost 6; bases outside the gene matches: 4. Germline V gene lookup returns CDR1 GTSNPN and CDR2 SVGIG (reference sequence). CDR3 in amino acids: CAWETGGPEAFF. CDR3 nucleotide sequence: TGTGCCTGGGAAACAGGGGGCCCTGAAGCTTTCTTT.

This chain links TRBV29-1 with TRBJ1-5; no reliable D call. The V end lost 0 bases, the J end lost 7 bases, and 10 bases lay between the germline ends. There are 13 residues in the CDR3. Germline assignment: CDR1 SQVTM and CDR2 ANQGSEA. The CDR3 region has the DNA TGCAGCGTTGAAGATCAGGAGGGCCAGCCCCAGCATTTT. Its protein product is CSVEDQEGQPQHF.

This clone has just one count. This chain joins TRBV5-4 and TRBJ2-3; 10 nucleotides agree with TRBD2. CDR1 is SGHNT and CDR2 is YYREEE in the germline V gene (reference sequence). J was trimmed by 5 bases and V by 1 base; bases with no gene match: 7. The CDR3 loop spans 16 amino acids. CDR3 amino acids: CASSLQAGGRIDTQYF. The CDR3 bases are TGTGCCAGCAGCTTGCAAGCGGGAGGGCGGATAGATACGCAGTATTTT.

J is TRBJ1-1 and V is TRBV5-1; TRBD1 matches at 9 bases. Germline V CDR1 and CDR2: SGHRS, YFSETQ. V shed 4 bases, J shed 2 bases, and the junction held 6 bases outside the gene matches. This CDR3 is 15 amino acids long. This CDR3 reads CASSPRQGVNTEAFF. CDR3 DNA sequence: TGCGCCAGCAGCCCAAGACAGGGGGTCAACACTGAAGCTTTCTTT.

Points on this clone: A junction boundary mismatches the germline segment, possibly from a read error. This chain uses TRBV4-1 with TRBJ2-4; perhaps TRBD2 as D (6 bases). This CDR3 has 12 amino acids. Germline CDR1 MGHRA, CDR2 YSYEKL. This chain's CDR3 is CASSQDAREYHF. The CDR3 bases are TGCGCCAGCAGCCAAGATGCTCGGGAGTATCACTTC.

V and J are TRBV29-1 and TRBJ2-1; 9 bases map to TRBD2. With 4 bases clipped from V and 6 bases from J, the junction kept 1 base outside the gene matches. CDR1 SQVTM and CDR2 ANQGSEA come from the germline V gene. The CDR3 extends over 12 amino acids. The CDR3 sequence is CSVVRGGNEQFF. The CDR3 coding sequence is TGCAGCGTTGTGCGGGGGGGCAATGAGCAGTTCTTC.

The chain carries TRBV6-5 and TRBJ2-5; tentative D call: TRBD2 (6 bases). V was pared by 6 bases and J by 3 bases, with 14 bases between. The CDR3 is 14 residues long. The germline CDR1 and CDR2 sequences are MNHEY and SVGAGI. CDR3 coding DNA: TGTGCCAGCAGAGCACACGGGGGAAAAGAGACCCAGTACTTC. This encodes CASRAHGGKETQYF.

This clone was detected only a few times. This chain's CDR3 is CATSRDQVRSGANVLTF. The DNA of the CDR3 is TGTGCCACCAGCAGAGATCAGGTTCGCTCTGGGGCCAACGTCCTGACTTTC. The chain recombines TRBV15 with TRBJ2-6; D remains unclear. Germline V gene lookup returns CDR1 LNHNV and CDR2 YYDKDF (reference sequence). This CDR3 contains 17 residues. Trimming removed 0 bases at V and 0 bases at J, with 9 bases between. Variable domain in full (rest from reference TRBV15 and TRBJ2-6): DAMVIQNPRYQVTQFGKPVTLSCSQTLNHNVMYWYQQKSSQAPKLLFHYYDKDFNNEADTPDNFQSRRPNTSFCFLDIRSPGLGDTAMYLCATSRDQVRSGANVLTFGAGSRLTVL.

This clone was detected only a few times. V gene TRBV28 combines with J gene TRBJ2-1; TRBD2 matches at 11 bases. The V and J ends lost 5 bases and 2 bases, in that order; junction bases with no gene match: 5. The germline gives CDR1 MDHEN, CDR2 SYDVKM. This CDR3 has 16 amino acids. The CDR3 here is CASSNRLAGTYNEQFF. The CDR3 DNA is TGTGCCAGCAGTAACCGACTAGCGGGAACCTACAATGAGCAGTTCTTC.

DNA for the CDR3: TGTGCCATCAGTGGACAGGACAATCAGCCCCAGCATTTT. Translated, it gives CAISGQDNQPQHF. This sequence joins TRBV10-3 and TRBJ1-5, with D possibly being TRBD1 (6 bases). Deletions cut 4 bases from V and 3 bases from J, with 7 bases between. The V gene's germline CDR1 is ENHRY and CDR2 SYGVKD. The length of the CDR3 is 13 residues.

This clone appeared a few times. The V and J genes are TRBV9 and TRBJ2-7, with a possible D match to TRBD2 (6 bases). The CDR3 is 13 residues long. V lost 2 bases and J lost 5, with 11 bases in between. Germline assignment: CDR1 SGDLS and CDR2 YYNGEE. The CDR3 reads CASSVRTNNEQYF. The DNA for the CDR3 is TGTGCCAGCAGCGTGAGGACTAACAACGAGCAGTACTTC.

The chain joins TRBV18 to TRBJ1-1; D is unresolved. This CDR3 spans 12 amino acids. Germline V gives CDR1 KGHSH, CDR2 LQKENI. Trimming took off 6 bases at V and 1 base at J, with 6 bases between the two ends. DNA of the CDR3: TGTGCCAGCTCGCGCGCGAACACTGAAGCTTTCTTT. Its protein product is CASSRANTEAFF.

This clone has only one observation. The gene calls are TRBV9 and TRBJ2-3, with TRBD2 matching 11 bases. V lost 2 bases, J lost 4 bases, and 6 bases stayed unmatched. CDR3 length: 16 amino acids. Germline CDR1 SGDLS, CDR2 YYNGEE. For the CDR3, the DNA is TGTGCCAGCAGCGTTACGACTAGCGGGACACCAGATACGCAGTATTTT. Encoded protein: CASSVTTSGTPDTQYF.